This T cell receptor (beta chain) was retrieved from a study of blood T cell repertoires in COVID-19. Study-level information: Samples representing acute and convalescent COVID-19 were sourced from the United States, Italy and Spain. Sources were T cells, B-cell-depleted T cells, or PBMCs; the material itself was cDNA or gDNA.

The CDR3 has 12 residues. The V gene's germline CDR1 is KGHDR and CDR2 SFDVKD. Trimming took off 3 bases at V and 11 bases at J, with 10 bases between the two ends. In the original processing: Reference gene primer amplification in the assay estimated nucleated cell counts. Sequencing used immunoSEQ multiplex PCR; TCRdb keeps in-frame clones, though not all of them. V, J and clone size were drawn from that table, and D and trimming were deduced from the DNA. The table includes about 300,000 clones, approximately 92% detected once. Seattle-derived patients entered the study during active infection and were followed longitudinally.

This TCR was sampled from a woman aged 25 to 45 with COVID-19, enrolled during active disease. The rearrangement uses TRBV24-1 and TRBJ1-5; D gene unclear. Material for sequencing was peripheral blood. The CDR3 loop reads CATSDPQEAQHF. CDR3 in DNA: TGTGCCACCAGTGATCCTCAAGAGGCCCAGCATTTT.